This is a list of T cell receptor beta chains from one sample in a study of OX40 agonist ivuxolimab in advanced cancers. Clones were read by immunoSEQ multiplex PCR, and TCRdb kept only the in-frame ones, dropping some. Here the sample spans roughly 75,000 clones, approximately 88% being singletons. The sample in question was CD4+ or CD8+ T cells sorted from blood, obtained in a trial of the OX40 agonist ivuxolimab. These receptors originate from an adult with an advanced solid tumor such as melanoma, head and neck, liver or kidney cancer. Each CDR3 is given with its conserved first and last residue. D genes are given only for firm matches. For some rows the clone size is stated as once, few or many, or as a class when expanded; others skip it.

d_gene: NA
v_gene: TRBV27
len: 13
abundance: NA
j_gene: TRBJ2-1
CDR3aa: CASSLWVAGEQFF
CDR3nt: TGTGCCAGCAGTTTATGGGTTGCCGGTGAGCAGTTCTTC

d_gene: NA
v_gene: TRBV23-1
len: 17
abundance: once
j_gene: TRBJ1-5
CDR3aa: CASSHPGGGAPDQPQHF
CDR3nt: TGCGCCAGCAGTCACCCGGGAGGGGGGGCGCCTGATCAGCCCCAGCATTTT

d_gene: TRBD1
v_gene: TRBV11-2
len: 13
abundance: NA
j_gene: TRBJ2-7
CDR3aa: CASSLNRGSEQYF
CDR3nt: TGTGCCAGCAGCTTAAACAGGGGGTCCGAGCAGTACTTC

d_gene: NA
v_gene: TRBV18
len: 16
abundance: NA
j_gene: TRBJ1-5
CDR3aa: CASSLPGPRTDQPQHF
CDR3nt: TGTGCCAGCTCACTACCGGGGCCTCGAACTGATCAGCCCCAGCATTTT

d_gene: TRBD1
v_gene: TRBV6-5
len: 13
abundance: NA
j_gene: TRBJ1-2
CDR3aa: CASSPGGVYGYTF
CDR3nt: TGTGCCAGCAGTCCAGGGGGCGTCTATGGCTACACCTTC

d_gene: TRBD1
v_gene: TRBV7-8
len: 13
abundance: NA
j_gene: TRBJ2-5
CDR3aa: CASSSTGWETQYF
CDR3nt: TGTGCCAGCAGCTCGACAGGGTGGGAGACCCAGTACTTC

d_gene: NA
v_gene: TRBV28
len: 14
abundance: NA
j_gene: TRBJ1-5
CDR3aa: CASSTLVSNQPQHF
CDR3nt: TGTGCCAGCAGCACCCTGGTTAGCAATCAGCCCCAGCATTTT

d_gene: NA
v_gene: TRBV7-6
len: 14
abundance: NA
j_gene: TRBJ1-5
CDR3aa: CASSLGRGKQPQHF
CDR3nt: TGTGCCAGCAGCTTAGGGAGGGGGAAGCAGCCCCAGCATTTT

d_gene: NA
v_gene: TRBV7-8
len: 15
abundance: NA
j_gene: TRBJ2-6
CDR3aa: CASSFNPSGANVLTF
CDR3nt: TGTGCCAGCAGCTTTAACCCCTCTGGGGCCAACGTCCTGACTTTC

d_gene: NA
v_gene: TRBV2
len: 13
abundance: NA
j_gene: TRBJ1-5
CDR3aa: CASSPAGWQPQHF
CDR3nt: TGTGCCAGCAGCCCCGCAGGGTGGCAGCCCCAGCATTTT

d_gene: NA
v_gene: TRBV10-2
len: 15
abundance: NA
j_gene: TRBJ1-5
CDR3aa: CASSGSGGIDQPQHF
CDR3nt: TGCGCCAGCAGTGGGTCCGGGGGTATAGATCAGCCCCAGCATTTT

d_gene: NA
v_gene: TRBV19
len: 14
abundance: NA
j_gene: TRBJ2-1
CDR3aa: CASKYGSSYNEQFF
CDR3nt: TGTGCCAGTAAGTATGGGAGCTCCTACAATGAGCAGTTCTTC

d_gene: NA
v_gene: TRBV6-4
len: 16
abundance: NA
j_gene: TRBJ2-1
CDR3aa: CASSESPGRSYNEQFF
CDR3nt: TGTGCCAGCAGTGAGTCCCCGGGTCGCTCCTACAATGAGCAGTTCTTC

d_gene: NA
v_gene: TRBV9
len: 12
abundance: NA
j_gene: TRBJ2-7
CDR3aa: CASSLTGSEQYF
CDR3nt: TGTGCCAGCAGTCTCACAGGGTCCGAGCAGTACTTC

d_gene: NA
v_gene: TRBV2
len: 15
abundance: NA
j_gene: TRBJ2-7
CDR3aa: CASKSSSGDSYEQYF
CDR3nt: TGTGCCAGCAAGTCCTCCAGCGGAGACTCCTACGAGCAGTACTTC

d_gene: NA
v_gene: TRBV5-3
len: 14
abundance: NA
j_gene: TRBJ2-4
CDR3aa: CARSLAVAKNIQYF
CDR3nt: TGTGCCAGAAGCTTGGCGGTAGCCAAAAACATTCAGTACTTC

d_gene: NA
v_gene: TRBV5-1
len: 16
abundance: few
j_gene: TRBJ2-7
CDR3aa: CASSFSPGASSYEQYF
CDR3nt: TGCGCCAGCAGCTTTAGCCCCGGGGCCAGCTCCTACGAGCAGTACTTC

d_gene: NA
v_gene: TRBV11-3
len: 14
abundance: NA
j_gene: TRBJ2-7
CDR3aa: CASSWASGWSEQYF
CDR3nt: TGTGCCAGCAGCTGGGCCTCCGGGTGGAGCGAGCAGTACTTC

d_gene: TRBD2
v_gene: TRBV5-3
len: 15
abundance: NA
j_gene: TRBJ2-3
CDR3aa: CARSSRGGAPDTQYF
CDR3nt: TGTGCCAGAAGCTCACGGGGGGGTGCCCCAGATACGCAGTATTTT

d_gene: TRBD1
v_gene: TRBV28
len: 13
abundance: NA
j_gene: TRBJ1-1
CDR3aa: CASSSTGDAEAFF
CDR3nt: TGTGCCAGCAGTTCGACAGGGGACGCTGAAGCTTTCTTT

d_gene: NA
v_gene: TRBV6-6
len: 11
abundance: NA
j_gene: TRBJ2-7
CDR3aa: CASSPAYEQYF
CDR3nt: TGTGCCAGCAGCCCCGCTTACGAGCAGTACTTC

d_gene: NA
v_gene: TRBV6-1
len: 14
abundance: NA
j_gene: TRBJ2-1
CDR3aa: CASSAGVLPGGQFF
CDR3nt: TGTGCCAGCAGTGCAGGGGTACTGCCGGGGGGGCAGTTCTTC

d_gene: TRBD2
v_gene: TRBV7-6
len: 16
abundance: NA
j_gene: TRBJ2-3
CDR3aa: CASSLGLRELGDTQYF
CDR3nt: TGTGCCAGCAGCTTAGGCCTGCGGGAGTTGGGAGATACGCAGTATTTT

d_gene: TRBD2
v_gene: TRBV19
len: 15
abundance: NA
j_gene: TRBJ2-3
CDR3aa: CASSLAGVRTDTQYF
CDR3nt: TGTGCCAGTAGCCTAGCGGGAGTGCGCACAGATACGCAGTATTTT

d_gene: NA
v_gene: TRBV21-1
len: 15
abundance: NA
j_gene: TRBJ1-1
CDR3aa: CASSKQQGGDTEAFF
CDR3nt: TGTGCCAGCAGCAAACAACAGGGGGGGGACACTGAAGCTTTCTTT

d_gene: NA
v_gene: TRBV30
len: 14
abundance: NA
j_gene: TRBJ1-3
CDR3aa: CAWSIGTDSRRGYF
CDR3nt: TGTGCCTGGAGTATTGGGACCGACTCTCGAAGAGGATATTTT

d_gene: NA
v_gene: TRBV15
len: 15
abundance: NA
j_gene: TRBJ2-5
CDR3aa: CATSRARGLGETQYF
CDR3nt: TGTGCCACCAGCAGAGCCCGGGGGCTGGGAGAGACCCAGTACTTC

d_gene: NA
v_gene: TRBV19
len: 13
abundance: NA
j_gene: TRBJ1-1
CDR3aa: CASSGPRNTEAFF
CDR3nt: TGTGCCAGTAGTGGGCCCAGGAACACTGAAGCTTTCTTT

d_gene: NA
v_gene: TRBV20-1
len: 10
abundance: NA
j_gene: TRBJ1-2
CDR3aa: CSAGQYGYTF
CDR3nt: TGCAGTGCTGGACAGTATGGCTACACCTTC

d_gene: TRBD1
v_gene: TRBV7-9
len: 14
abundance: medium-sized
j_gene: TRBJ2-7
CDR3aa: CASSLKDRVYEQYF
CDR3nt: TGTGCCAGCAGCTTAAAGGACAGGGTTTACGAGCAGTACTTC

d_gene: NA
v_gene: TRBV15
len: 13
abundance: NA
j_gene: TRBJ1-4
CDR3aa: CATSRERVQKLFF
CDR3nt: TGTGCCACCAGCAGAGAGCGGGTCCAAAAACTGTTTTTT

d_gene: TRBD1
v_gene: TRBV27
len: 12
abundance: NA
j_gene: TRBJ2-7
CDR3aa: CASSRTGVEQYF
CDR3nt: TGTGCCAGCAGCCGAACAGGGGTCGAGCAGTACTTC

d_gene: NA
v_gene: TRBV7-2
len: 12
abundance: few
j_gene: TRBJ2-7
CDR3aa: CASSLWGGEQYF
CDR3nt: TGTGCCAGCAGCTTATGGGGCGGGGAGCAGTACTTC

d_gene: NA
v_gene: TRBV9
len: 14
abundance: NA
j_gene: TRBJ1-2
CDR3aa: CASSVAATISGYTF
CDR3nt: TGTGCCAGCAGCGTAGCGGCGACTATTTCCGGCTACACCTTC

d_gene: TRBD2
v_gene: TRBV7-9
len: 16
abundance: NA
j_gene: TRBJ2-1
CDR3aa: CASSSVRASGYNEQFF
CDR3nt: TGTGCCAGCAGCTCCGTCCGGGCTAGCGGATACAATGAGCAGTTCTTC

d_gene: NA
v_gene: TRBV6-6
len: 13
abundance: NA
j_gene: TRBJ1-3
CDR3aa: CASTLSPGDTIYF
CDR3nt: TGTGCCAGCACTTTATCCCCCGGAGACACCATATATTTT

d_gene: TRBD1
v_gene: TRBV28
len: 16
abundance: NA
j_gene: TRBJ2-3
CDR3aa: CASNDPGTGGLDTQYF
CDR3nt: TGTGCCAGCAATGACCCCGGGACAGGGGGCTTAGATACGCAGTATTTT

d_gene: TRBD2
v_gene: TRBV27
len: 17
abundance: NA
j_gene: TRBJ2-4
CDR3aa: CASSLGGAAGEGNIQYF
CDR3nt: TGTGCCAGCAGTTTAGGGGGTGCAGCGGGAGAAGGAAACATTCAGTACTTC

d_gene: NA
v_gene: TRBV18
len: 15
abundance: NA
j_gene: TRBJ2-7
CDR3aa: CASSPGTRGGPEQYF
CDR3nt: TGTGCCAGCTCACCAGGCACCCGGGGCGGCCCCGAGCAGTACTTC

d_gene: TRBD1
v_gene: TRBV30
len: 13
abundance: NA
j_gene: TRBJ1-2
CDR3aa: CAFLQGAGYGYTF
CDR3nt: TGTGCATTTCTACAGGGGGCCGGCTATGGCTACACCTTC

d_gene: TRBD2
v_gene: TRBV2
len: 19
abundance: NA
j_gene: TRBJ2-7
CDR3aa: CASRLSAGLAATITYEQYF
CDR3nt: TGTGCCAGCAGGCTAAGCGCGGGACTAGCGGCTACTATCACCTACGAGCAGTACTTC

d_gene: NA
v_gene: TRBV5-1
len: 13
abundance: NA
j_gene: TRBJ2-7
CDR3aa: CASSLGGLYEQYF
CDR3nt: TGCGCCAGCAGCTTGGGGGGGCTCTACGAGCAGTACTTC

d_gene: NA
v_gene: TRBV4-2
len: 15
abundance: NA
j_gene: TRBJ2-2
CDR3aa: CASSRRAENTGELFF
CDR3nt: TGTGCCAGCAGCCGCAGGGCGGAAAACACCGGGGAGCTGTTTTTT

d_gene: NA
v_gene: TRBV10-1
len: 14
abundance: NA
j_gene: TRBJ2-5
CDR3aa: CAGTRQKTQETQYF
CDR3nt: TGCGCCGGAACCCGACAGAAAACCCAAGAGACCCAGTACTTC

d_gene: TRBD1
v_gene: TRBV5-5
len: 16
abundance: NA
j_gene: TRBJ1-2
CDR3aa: CASSLRRDRANYGYTF
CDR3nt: TGTGCCAGCAGCTTGCGCCGGGACAGGGCGAACTATGGCTACACCTTC

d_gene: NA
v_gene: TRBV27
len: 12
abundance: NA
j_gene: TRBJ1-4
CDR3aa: CASRANNEKLFF
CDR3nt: TGTGCCAGCCGGGCCAATAATGAAAAACTGTTTTTT

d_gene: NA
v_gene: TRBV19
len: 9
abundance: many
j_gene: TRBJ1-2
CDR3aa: CATGPGYTF
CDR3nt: TGTGCCACCGGGCCCGGCTACACCTTC

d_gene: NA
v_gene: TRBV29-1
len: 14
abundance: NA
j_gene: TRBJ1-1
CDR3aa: CSVEGALGGTEAFF
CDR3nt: TGCAGCGTTGAGGGGGCCCTGGGAGGCACTGAAGCTTTCTTT

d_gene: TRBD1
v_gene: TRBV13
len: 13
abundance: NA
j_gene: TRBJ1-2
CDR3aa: CASREQGVYGYTF
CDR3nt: TGTGCCAGCAGAGAACAGGGGGTCTATGGCTACACCTTC

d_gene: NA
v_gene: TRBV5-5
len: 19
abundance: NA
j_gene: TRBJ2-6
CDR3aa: CASSPVWGQGSSGANVLTF
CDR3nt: TGTGCCAGCAGCCCGGTCTGGGGGCAGGGGAGCTCTGGGGCCAACGTCCTGACTTTC